The clone carrying this T cell receptor (beta chain) was found a few times. This sample stems from a study of PD-L1 blockade in urothelial cancer. Noted time point: pretreatment peripheral blood. Trimming took 10 bases from V and 2 from J, leaving 12 bases between them. CDR1 LNHDA and CDR2 SQIVND come from the germline V gene (reference sequence). The CDR3 consists of 14 residues. The method was immunoSEQ multiplex PCR; TCRdb's version includes in-frame clones alone and lacks a portion of them. The sample lists around 66,000 clones; over 75% were seen once. The sequence came from a man aged 65-85 years with urothelial cancer. V gene TRBV19 combines with J gene TRBJ2-6; possibly TRBD1 for D (5 bases). The sample here was PBMCs, taken around atezolizumab (anti-PD-L1) treatment. DNA of the CDR3: TGTGCCACCTCTGGGGCCACTGGGGCCAACGTCCTGACTTTC. Residues: CATSGATGANVLTF.